This TCR beta chain was observed in a study of shared clonotypes between healthy human individuals. Study-level information: CD4 naive and memory got three plates each, CD8 naive two, CD8 memory one.

Each subset's genomic DNA was split evenly across several immunoSEQ plates. Template for every sorted-subset replicate PCR totaled 150 to 250 ng DNA, tens of thousands of T cell genomes. The data were produced by immunoSEQ multiplex PCR, yet TCRdb's version contains in-frame clones alone and is incomplete. The table lists approximately 640,000 clones, approximately 79% of them singletons, with approximately 1.8% in the top ten. Trimming shortened V by 4 bases and J by 6 bases, and 12 bases separated the two germline ends. Germline V gene sequence: CDR1 MNHNS, CDR2 SASEGT. The CDR3 length is 13 residues.

Material for sequencing was memory CD4+ T cells sorted from blood. Subset meaning: CD45RA-negative fraction. J is TRBJ1-1 and V is TRBV6-1; possibly TRBD1 for D (5 bases). This receptor was taken from a woman in her thirties in good health. The DNA for the CDR3 is TGTGCCAGCAGTGGGGACCTACTCTCTGAAGCTTTCTTT. Amino acids: CASSGDLLSEAFF.